Listed here is a single TCR beta chain. Amplification used 60 V beta primers and 13 J beta primers. Sequencing used immunoSEQ multiplex PCR; TCRdb keeps in-frame clones, though not all of them. The table includes about 92,000 clones, around 84% detected once. This entry is derived from a study of glioma-infiltrating T cells after dendritic cell vaccination. Across the study: Patients received three intradermal dendritic cell vaccine injections at biweekly intervals.

The CDR3 length is 13 residues. Germline V gene data show CDR1 as SGHDT and CDR2 as YYEEEE. Trimming left V 0 bases short and J 4 bases short, with 7 bases between. This TCR came from a human donor with glioblastoma. This sample comprised blood, obtained before dendritic cell vaccination. The chain couples TRBV5-6 to TRBJ1-2; TRBD1 is a possible D gene (5 bases). The CDR3 is CASSLGQRYGYTF. The DNA of the CDR3 is TGTGCCAGCAGCTTGGGACAGCGCTATGGCTACACCTTC.